The 32 T cell receptor beta chains below come from one sample, sequenced in a study of read filtering for tumor transcriptome and immune sequencing. From 400 to 450 ng of RNA, a library with molecular barcoded alpha/delta and beta/gamma adaptors was made. MiXCR, run by TCRdb on the reads, gives a single entry per CDR3 protein. This repertoire shows tens of thousands of distinct CDR3 sequences, 20% to 25% found once; its top ten account for approximately 17%. Sequenced sample: a population of CD138-negative cells sorted from bone marrow. The source is a donor aged 40 or older with multiple myeloma.

This clonotype was seen many times. The J gene is TRBJ2-5, the V gene TRBV10-2; D gene uncertain. Trimming pared 0 bases from V and 5 bases from J, leaving 13 bases between. The germline V gene encodes CDR1 WSHSY and CDR2 SAAADI. The CDR3 runs to 15 residues. The CDR3, as DNA: TGCGCCAGCAGTGAGTCGTCAGCCCCCCGCGAGACCCAGTACTTC. The encoded protein is CASSESSAPRETQYF.

DNA of the CDR3: TGTGCCAGCAGTGAACAAGGTAGCGGGGCCGCCAAAAACATTCAGTACTTC. Amino acids: CASSEQGSGAAKNIQYF. The genes are TRBV25-1 and TRBJ2-4, with 8 bases lining up with TRBD2. The germline gives CDR1 MGHDK, CDR2 SYGVNS. This CDR3 is built from 17 residues. V gave up 2 bases and J gave up 1 base; unmatched junction bases: 7.

Points on this clonotype: A read error may explain this, as a much larger clone is one base away. The chain has TRBV29-1 and TRBJ1-1; 7 nucleotides align to TRBD1. The CDR3 is 13 amino acids. Germline V gives CDR1 SQVTM, CDR2 ANQGSEA. In DNA form, the CDR3 reads TGCAGCGTGACCCGGGACAGCTGGACTGAATCTTTCTTT. This gives the protein CSVTRDSWTESFF.

This clonotype was observed many times. V usage is TRBV5-4 and J usage is TRBJ2-1; 9 nucleotides align to TRBD1. V dropped 2 bases and J dropped 1; count of bases not matched to a gene: 1. This CDR3 comprises 15 residues. Germline values: CDR1 SGHNT, CDR2 YYREEE (reference sequence). CDR3 region: CASSFGTGSYNEQFF. In nucleotides, the CDR3 is TGTGCCAGCAGCTTTGGGACAGGGTCCTACAATGAGCAGTTCTTC.

In this sample, this clonotype turned up many times. The chain joins TRBV28 to TRBJ2-7; D uncertain. The V gene's germline CDR1 is MDHEN and CDR2 SYDVKM. Trimming took 7 bases from V and 2 from J, leaving 9 bases between them. The CDR3 extends over 12 amino acids. In DNA form, the CDR3 reads TGTGCCAGCACCCGGACCGCCTACGAGCAGTACTTC. This translates into CASTRTAYEQYF.

This clonotype has ten or more counts. V and J are TRBV6-1 and TRBJ2-1; D is perhaps TRBD1 or TRBD2 (5 bases each). Trimming removed 4 bases at V and 7 bases at J, with 14 bases between. The CDR3 extends over 14 amino acids. Germline V gives CDR1 MNHNS, CDR2 SASEGT. CDR3 bases: TGTGCCAGCAGTGCCTCGGGGCCGGGGAATGAGCAGTTCTTC. Its translation: CASSASGPGNEQFF.

This clonotype has only one observation. The chain is built from TRBV19 and TRBJ1-5; TRBD1 might be the D (5 bases). Germline CDR1 is LNHDA and CDR2 is SQIVND (reference sequence). Trimming removed 6 bases from V and 4 bases from J, with 22 bases in between. The CDR3 is 17 amino acids. The CDR3 spells CASSANSQGRLNQPQHF. DNA of the CDR3: TGTGCCAGTAGCGCCAATTCGCAGGGAAGATTGAATCAGCCCCAGCATTTT.

The V call is TRBV7-3, the J call TRBJ2-5, with 7 bases identical to TRBD1. The CDR3 consists of 15 residues. The ends lost 4 bases at V and 5 bases at J; junction bases unmatched: 10. CDR1 is SGHTA and CDR2 is FQGTGA in the germline V gene. The CDR3 nucleotides are TGTGCCAGCAGCTCCTCGGGTGGCAGGGGGGAGACCCAGTACTTC. Its translation: CASSSSGGRGETQYF.

This clonotype was picked up many times. V is TRBV3-1 and J is TRBJ2-2; D is unresolved. Germline values: CDR1 LGHDT, CDR2 YNNKEL (reference sequence). The CDR3 runs 13 residues. V lost 4 bases and J lost 6, with 9 bases in between. In nucleotides, the CDR3 is TGTGCCAGCAGCCTCGACTCTGCCGGGGAGCTGTTTTTT. Residues: CASSLDSAGELFF.

A few counts support this clonotype. This chain joins TRBV4-1 and TRBJ2-7; 7 bases fit TRBD2. Germline V gene sequence: CDR1 MGHRA, CDR2 YSYEKL. Germline trimming cut 1 base from V and 4 bases from J; bases unmatched to any gene: 7. The CDR3 has 15 residues. The CDR3 DNA is TGCGCCAGCAGCCAAGGTCCAGCGGGGAGATACGAGCAGTACTTC. This translates into CASSQGPAGRYEQYF.

This clonotype has at least ten counts. The chain is built from TRBV14 and TRBJ1-1, with D unresolved. The length of the CDR3 is 13 residues. Trimming shortened V by 0 bases and J by 4 bases, and 6 bases separated the two germline ends. Germline V lookup: CDR1 SGHDN, CDR2 FVKESK. The chain's CDR3 is CASSQDRVTEAFF. In DNA, the CDR3 is TGTGCCAGCAGCCAAGATCGGGTCACTGAAGCTTTCTTT.

This clonotype was counted a few times. This chain links TRBV5-4 with TRBJ1-2; TRBD1 might be the D (6 bases). The ends were cut back, 3 bases at V and 7 bases at J, with 13 bases in the middle. This CDR3 is built from 13 residues. The germline gives CDR1 SGHNT, CDR2 YYREEE (reference sequence). The CDR3 loop is CASSSGGHLGYTF. The CDR3 DNA reads TGTGCCAGCAGCTCCGGGGGGCACCTTGGCTACACCTTC. Filled out from reference TRBV5-4 and TRBJ1-2, the complete variable domain reads ETGVTQSPTHLIKTRGQQVTLRCSSQSGHNTVSWYQQALGQGPQFIFQYYREEENGRGNFPPRFSGLQFPNYSSELNVNALELDDSALYLCASSSGGHLGYTFGSGTRLTVV.

The rearrangement joins TRBV7-9 to TRBJ1-5; tentative D call: TRBD1 (5 bases). CDR3 length: 13 amino acids. CDR1 SEHNR and CDR2 FQNEAQ come from the germline V gene (reference sequence). V lost 5 bases, J lost 4 bases, and 9 bases lay in between. In DNA form, the CDR3 reads TGTGCCAGCAGCCCCGACAGAAATCAGCCCCAGCATTTT. This translates into CASSPDRNQPQHF. Full variable domain (rest looked up from reference TRBV7-9 and TRBJ1-5): DTGVSQNPRHKITKRGQNVTFRCDPISEHNRLYWYRQTLGQGPEFLTYFQNEAQLEKSRLLSDRFSAERPKGSFSTLEIQRTEQGDSAMYLCASSPDRNQPQHFGDGTRLSIL.

The sample holds a few counts of this clonotype. CDR3 sequence: CASTKSHRISAGYTF. The CDR3 region has the DNA TGTGCCAGTACCAAATCCCACCGCATCTCCGCTGGCTACACCTTC. This sequence joins TRBV19 and TRBJ1-2; D call uncertain. Germline V gene sequence: CDR1 LNHDA, CDR2 SQIVND (reference sequence). The CDR3 loop spans 15 amino acids. With 7 bases removed from V and 7 bases from J, the gap between germline ends came to 22 bases.

This clonotype has ten or more counts. The chain carries TRBV30 and TRBJ2-7, with TRBD1 matching over 10 bases. This CDR3 has 13 residues. CDR1 and CDR2 from the germline V gene are GTSNPN and SVGIG (reference sequence). Germline trimming cut 8 bases from V and 12 bases from J; bases unmatched to any gene: 16. The CDR3 is CARGQGGAASPYF. In DNA, the CDR3 is TGTGCCCGTGGACAGGGGGGCGCAGCGTCCCCGTACTTC. Full variable domain (outside the CDR3, taken from reference TRBV30 and TRBJ2-7): SQTIHQWPATLVQPVGSPLSLECTVEGTSNPNLYWYRQAAGRGLQLLFYSVGIGQISSEVPQNLSASRPQDRQFILSSKKLLLSDSGFYLCARGQGGAASPYFGPGTRLTVT.

There are many counts of this clonotype. V is TRBV30 and J is TRBJ2-1, with 8 positions matching TRBD1. The length of the CDR3 is 15 residues. V lost 5 bases and J lost 1; bases outside the gene matches: 7. Germline CDR1 GTSNPN, CDR2 SVGIG (reference sequence). The CDR3 DNA sequence: TGTGCCTGGTACCCGACAGGGGTTTCCTACAATGAGCAGTTCTTC. Amino acid sequence: CAWYPTGVSYNEQFF.

By share, this clonotype ranks as medium-sized (0.01 to 0.1%). J is TRBJ2-1 and V is TRBV12-3 or TRBV12-4; 8 positions agree with TRBD1. The CDR3 loop spans 14 amino acids. With V trimmed by 5 bases and J by 7 bases, 7 bases remained unmatched. The CDR3: CASSTRTGRNEQFF. Written as DNA, the CDR3 is TGTGCCAGCAGTACCCGGACAGGGCGAAATGAGCAGTTCTTC.

This clonotype was recorded many times. The genes are TRBV12-3 or TRBV12-4 and TRBJ2-1; a possible D gene is TRBD1 (5 bases). The ends were cut back, 6 bases at V and 7 bases at J, with 13 bases in the middle. This CDR3 contains 13 residues. The CDR3 DNA is TGTGCCAGCAGCCCATTCAGGGTAAATGAGCAGTTCTTC. Translated: CASSPFRVNEQFF.

This clonotype showed up just a few times. This CDR3 reads CASSLKDRRGYGYTF. The CDR3 DNA reads TGCGCCAGCAGCTTGAAAGACAGGAGGGGTTATGGCTACACCTTC. The rearrangement links TRBV5-1 to TRBJ1-2; D possibly corresponds to TRBD1 (6 bases). V lost 1 base and J lost 5, with 15 bases in between. CDR1 is SGHRS and CDR2 is YFSETQ in the germline V gene. CDR3 length equals 15 residues.

The J gene is TRBJ2-3, the V gene TRBV28, with 9 bases that match TRBD2. The CDR3 length is 15 residues. V dropped 8 bases and J dropped 5; count of bases not matched to a gene: 11. CDR1 MDHEN and CDR2 SYDVKM come from the germline V gene. CDR3 loop: CASHPGTSFKDTQYF. In DNA, the CDR3 is TGTGCCAGCCACCCCGGGACTAGCTTTAAAGATACGCAGTATTTT.

The table lists this clonotype with many counts. The V gene is TRBV6-5, the J gene TRBJ2-1; 9 nucleotides agree with TRBD2. The CDR3 totals 17 residues. Trimming cost V 6 bases and J 0 bases; bases outside gene matches: 9. Germline CDR1 reads MNHEY; CDR2 reads SVGAGI. In DNA, the CDR3 is TGTGCCAGCAGACCCCGGACTAGCGCGAGCTCCTACAATGAGCAGTTCTTC. Its translation: CASRPRTSASSYNEQFF.

The chain joins TRBV12-3 or TRBV12-4 to TRBJ1-1; possibly TRBD1 for D (5 bases). There are 12 residues in the CDR3. The V end was cut by 6 bases, the J end by 6 bases, with 11 bases between. The CDR3 loop reads CASSGAGAEAFF. The CDR3 coding sequence is TGTGCCAGCAGCGGGGCCGGGGCTGAAGCTTTCTTT.

This chain links TRBV2 with TRBJ2-7, with D possibly TRBD1 on 6 matching bases. V lost 5 bases and J lost 1, with 9 bases in between. Per the germline V gene, CDR1 is SNHLY and CDR2 is FYNNEI. There are 13 residues in the CDR3. Written as DNA, the CDR3 is TGTGCCAGCAGTTATGACAGGTCCTACGAGCAGTACTTC. Protein: CASSYDRSYEQYF.

This clonotype was picked up many times. The chain combines TRBV5-1 with TRBJ1-1, with TRBD1 matching over 9 bases. Germline values: CDR1 SGHRS, CDR2 YFSETQ. Trimming took 0 bases from V and 5 from J; bases not matched to a gene: 5. This CDR3 spans 15 amino acids. CDR3 in amino acids: CASSLETGGVTEAFF. The CDR3 nucleotides read TGCGCCAGCAGCTTGGAGACAGGGGGAGTTACTGAAGCTTTCTTT.

The genes are TRBV7-3 and TRBJ2-5; no clear D. This CDR3 is built from 14 residues. Germline CDR1 reads SGHTA; CDR2 reads FQGTGA. Trimming took 2 bases from V and 7 from J, leaving 14 bases between them. This CDR3 reads CASSLSPLMGTQYF. CDR3 coding DNA: TGTGCCAGCAGCTTATCCCCCTTGATGGGGACCCAGTACTTC.

This clonotype was counted ten times or more. The chain carries TRBV7-3 and TRBJ2-1, with TRBD2 identical over 8 bases. The CDR3 totals 16 residues. Germline assignment: CDR1 SGHTA and CDR2 FQGTGA. J lost 4 bases, V lost 4 bases, and 9 bases had no gene match. In nucleotides, the CDR3 is TGTGCCAGCAGCTCCGTAGGGGCGGGGGGTTACAATGAGCAGTTCTTC. Protein: CASSSVGAGGYNEQFF.

This clonotype showed up many times. J is TRBJ2-3 and V is TRBV7-2; the match to TRBD2 covers 7 bases. V lost 5 bases and J lost 6; bases outside the gene matches: 11. Per germline, CDR1 SGHTA and CDR2 FQGNSA. This CDR3 has 15 residues. This CDR3 reads CASSGRERGQDTQYF. As DNA, the CDR3 is TGTGCCAGCAGCGGGAGAGAGCGGGGTCAGGATACGCAGTATTTT. Filled out from reference TRBV7-2 and TRBJ2-3, the complete variable domain reads GAGVSQSPSNKVTEKGKDVELRCDPISGHTALYWYRQSLGQGLEFLIYFQGNSAPDKSGLPSDRFSAERTGGSVSTLTIQRTQQEDSAVYLCASSGRERGQDTQYFGPGTRLTVL.

This clonotype came up many times. The chain employs TRBV7-9 and TRBJ2-2; D is undetermined. Germline CDR1 is SEHNR and CDR2 is FQNEAQ (reference sequence). This CDR3 is built from 15 residues. Trimming removed 5 bases at V and 7 bases at J, with 17 bases between. As DNA, the CDR3 is TGTGCCAGCAGCCCTTGGCAGCTTAATGGCGGGGAGCTGTTTTTT. It encodes CASSPWQLNGGELFF.

Regarding this clonotype: A read error is possible here, since a much larger clone lies one base away. The rearrangement uses TRBV18 and TRBJ2-5; 8 nucleotides agree with TRBD2. The CDR3 is 16 amino acids. The germline V gene has CDR1 KGHSH and CDR2 LQKENI. CDR3 nucleotide sequence: TGTGCCAGCTTACCAGTCCCGGCGGGGGGACAAGAGACCCAGTACTTC. It is translated as CASLPVPAGGQETQYF.

The sample holds many counts of this clonotype. The genes are TRBV6-5 and TRBJ1-5; possibly TRBD1 for D (5 bases). This CDR3 spans 14 amino acids. Trimming shortened V by 5 bases and J by 6 bases, and 14 bases separated the two germline ends. Germline CDR1 MNHEY, CDR2 SVGAGI. CDR3 nucleotides: TGTGCCAGCAGTGTAACGGGGGGGAGTCAGCCCCAGCATTTT. Protein product: CASSVTGGSQPQHF.

This clonotype was seen only a few times. The V call is TRBV2, the J call TRBJ1-5, with a weak D call TRBD1 (5 bases). Germline V CDR1 and CDR2: SNHLY, FYNNEI. This CDR3 is built from 14 residues. The germline V and J ends were trimmed by 0 bases and 7 bases, with 10 bases remaining between them. CDR3 amino acids: CASSEAITGQPQHF. CDR3 in DNA: TGTGCCAGCAGTGAAGCGATTACAGGCCAGCCCCAGCATTTT.

Many counts were recorded for this clonotype. The chain has TRBV5-1 and TRBJ2-7; 15 bases align to TRBD2. The ends lost 2 bases at V and 2 bases at J; junction bases unmatched: 17. Germline loops: CDR1 SGHRS, CDR2 YFSETQ. The CDR3 contains 21 residues. The CDR3 bases are TGCGCCAGCAGCTTCAGACCGCCGGGACTAGCGGGGGGTGCCAAGGCCTACGAGCAGTACTTC. This encodes CASSFRPPGLAGGAKAYEQYF.